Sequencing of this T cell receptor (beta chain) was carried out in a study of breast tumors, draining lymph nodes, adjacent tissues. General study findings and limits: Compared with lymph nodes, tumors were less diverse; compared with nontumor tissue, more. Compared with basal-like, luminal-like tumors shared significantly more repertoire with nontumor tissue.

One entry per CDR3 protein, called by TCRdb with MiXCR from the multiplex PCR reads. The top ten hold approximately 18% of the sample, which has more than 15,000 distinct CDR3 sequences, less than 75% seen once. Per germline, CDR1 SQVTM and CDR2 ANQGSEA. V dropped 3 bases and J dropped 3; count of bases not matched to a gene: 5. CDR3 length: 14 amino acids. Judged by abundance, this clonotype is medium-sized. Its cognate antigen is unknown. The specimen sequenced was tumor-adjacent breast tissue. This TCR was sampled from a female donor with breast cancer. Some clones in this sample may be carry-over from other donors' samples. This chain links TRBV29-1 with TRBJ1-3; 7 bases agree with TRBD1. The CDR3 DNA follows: TGCAGCGTTGATGAAGACAGGGTTGGAAACACCATATATTTT. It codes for CSVDEDRVGNTIYF.